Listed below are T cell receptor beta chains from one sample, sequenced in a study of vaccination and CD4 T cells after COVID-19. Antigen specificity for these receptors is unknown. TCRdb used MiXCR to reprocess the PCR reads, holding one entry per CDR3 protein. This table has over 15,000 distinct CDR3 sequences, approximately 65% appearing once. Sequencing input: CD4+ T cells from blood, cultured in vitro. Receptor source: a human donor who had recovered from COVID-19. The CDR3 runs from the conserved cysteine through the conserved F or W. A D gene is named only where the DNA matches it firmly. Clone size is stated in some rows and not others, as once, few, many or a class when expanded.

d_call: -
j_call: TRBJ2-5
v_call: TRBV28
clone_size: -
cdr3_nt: TGTGCCAGCAGTTTTAGTGGGCGAGAAGAGACCCAGTACTTC
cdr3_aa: CASSFSGREETQYF

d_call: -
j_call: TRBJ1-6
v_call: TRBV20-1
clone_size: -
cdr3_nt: TGCAGTGCTAAGAGGGAGGGCTATTCACCCCTCCACTTT
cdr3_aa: CSAKREGYSPLHF

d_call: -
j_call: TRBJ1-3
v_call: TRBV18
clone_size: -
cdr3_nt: TGTGCCAGCTCAAAAACGAGCTCTGGAAACACCATATATTTT
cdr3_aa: CASSKTSSGNTIYF

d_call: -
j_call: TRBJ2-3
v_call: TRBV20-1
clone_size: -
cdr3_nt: TGCAGTGCTAACCCCTCCGGACTCAGCACAGATACGCAGTATTTT
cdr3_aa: CSANPSGLSTDTQYF

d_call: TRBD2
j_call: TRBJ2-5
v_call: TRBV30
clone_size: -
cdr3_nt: TGTGCCTGGAGTGCAGGGACTAGCGGGAGGGGGAGCCAAGAGACCCAGTACTTC
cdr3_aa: CAWSAGTSGRGSQETQYF

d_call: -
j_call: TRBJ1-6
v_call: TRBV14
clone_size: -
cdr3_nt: TGTGCCAGCAGCCAGCAGGACGGCCCCAGTTCACCCCTCCACTTT
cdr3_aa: CASSQQDGPSSPLHF

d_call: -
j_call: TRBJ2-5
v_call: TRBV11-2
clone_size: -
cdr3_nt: TGTGCCAGCAGCCTATATACAGGGTTTGCGGAGACCCAGTACTTC
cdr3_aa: CASSLYTGFAETQYF

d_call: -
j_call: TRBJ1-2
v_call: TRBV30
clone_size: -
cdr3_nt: TGTGCCTGGAGTAGGGAGGGACATGGCTACACCTTC
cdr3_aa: CAWSREGHGYTF

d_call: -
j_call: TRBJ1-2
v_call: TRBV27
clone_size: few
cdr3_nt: TGTGCCAGCAGGCAACAGGGTAGGGATGGCTACACCTTC
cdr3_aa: CASRQQGRDGYTF

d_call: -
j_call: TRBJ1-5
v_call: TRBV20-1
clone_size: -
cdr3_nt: TGCAGTGCTAGACCTCCAGCTAGCAATCAGCCCCAGCATTTT
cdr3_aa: CSARPPASNQPQHF

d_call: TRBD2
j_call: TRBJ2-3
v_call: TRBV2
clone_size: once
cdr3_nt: TGTGCCAGCAGACCCCTAGCGGGAGATAGGTCAGATACGCAGTATTTT
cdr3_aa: CASRPLAGDRSDTQYF

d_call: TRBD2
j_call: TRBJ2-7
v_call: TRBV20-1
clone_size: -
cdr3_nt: TGCAGTGCTAGAGTGCGTGGCGGGAGCGACGAGCAGTACTTC
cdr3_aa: CSARVRGGSDEQYF

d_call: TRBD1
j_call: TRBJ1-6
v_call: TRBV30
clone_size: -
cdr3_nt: TGTGCCTGGAGGAAACCACAGGGGGAAAATTCACCCCTCCACTTT
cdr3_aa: CAWRKPQGENSPLHF

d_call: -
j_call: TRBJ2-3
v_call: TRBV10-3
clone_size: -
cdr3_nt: TGTGCCATCAGTGTACTGGGCGGCAGCACAGATACGCAGTATTTT
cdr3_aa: CAISVLGGSTDTQYF

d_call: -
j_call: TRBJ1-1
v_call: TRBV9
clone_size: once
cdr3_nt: TGTGCCAGCAGCCTGACAGGCGGGAACACTGAAGCTTTCTTT
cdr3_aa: CASSLTGGNTEAFF

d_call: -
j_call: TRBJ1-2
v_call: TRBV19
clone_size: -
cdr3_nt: TGTGCCAGTATCCCCTTAGGGTCCAACTATGGCTACACCTTC
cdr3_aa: CASIPLGSNYGYTF

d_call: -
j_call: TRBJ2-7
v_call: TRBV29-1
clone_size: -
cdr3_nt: TGCAGCGTCCTGGGGGGGGCGGCTCAAATCGTCCACGAGCAGTACTTC
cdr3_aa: CSVLGGAAQIVHEQYF

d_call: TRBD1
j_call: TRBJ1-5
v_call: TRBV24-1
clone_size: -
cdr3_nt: TGTGCCACCAGTGATTCCACAGGGGGCAATCAGCCCCAGCATTTT
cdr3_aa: CATSDSTGGNQPQHF

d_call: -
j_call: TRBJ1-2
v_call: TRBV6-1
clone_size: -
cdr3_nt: TGTGCCAGCAGTGAAGCATCAATGGGCCTTGGCTACACCTTC
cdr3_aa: CASSEASMGLGYTF

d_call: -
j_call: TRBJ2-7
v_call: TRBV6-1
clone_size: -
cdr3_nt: TGTGCCAGCAGTGAGATCCTTTACGAGCAGTACTTC
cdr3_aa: CASSEILYEQYF

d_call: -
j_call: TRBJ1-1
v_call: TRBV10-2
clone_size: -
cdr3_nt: TGCGCCAGCAGGGAGGGAAACACTGAAGCTTTCTTT
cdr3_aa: CASREGNTEAFF

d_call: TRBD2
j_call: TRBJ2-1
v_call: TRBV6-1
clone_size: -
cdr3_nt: TGTGCCAGCAGTGGACTAGCGGGACTGAATGAGCAGTTCTTC
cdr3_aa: CASSGLAGLNEQFF

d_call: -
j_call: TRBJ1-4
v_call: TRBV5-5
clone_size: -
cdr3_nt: TGTGCCAGCAGCTTTGGGGGAACTGCAACTAATGAAAAACTGTTTTTT
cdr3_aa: CASSFGGTATNEKLFF

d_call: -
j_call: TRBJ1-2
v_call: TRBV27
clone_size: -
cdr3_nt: TGTGCCAGCAGTCTGAAAGGGACGGCTAACTATGGCTACACCTTC
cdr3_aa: CASSLKGTANYGYTF

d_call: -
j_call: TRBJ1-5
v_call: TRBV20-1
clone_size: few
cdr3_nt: TGCAGTGCTAGAGAGGGTATTAAGCCCCAGCATTTT
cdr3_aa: CSAREGIKPQHF

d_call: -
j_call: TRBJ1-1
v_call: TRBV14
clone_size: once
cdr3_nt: TGTGCCAGCAGCCTTGGGGAGAACACTGAAGCTTTCTTT
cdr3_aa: CASSLGENTEAFF

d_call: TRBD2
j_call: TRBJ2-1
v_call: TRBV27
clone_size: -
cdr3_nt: TGTGCCAGCACCGAGGGACTAGCGGGTGTAGGCGGTGAGCAGTTCTTC
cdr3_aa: CASTEGLAGVGGEQFF

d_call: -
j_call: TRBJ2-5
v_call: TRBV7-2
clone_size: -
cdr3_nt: TGTGCCAGCAGCGACGACCGGGGATGGGAGACCCAGTACTTC
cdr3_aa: CASSDDRGWETQYF

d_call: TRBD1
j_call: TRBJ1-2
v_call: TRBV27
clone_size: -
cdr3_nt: TGTGCCAGCAGTTCCCCGGGACAGGGGGGTGGCTACACCTTC
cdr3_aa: CASSSPGQGGGYTF

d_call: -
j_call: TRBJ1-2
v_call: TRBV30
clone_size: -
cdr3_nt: TGTGCCTGGACTACCGTAGGGAGGAACTATGGCTACACCTTC
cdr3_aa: CAWTTVGRNYGYTF

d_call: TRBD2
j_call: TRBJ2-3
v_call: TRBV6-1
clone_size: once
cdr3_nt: TGTGCCAGCAGGGAAGCGGGAGCGGGAGATACGCAGTATTTT
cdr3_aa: CASREAGAGDTQYF

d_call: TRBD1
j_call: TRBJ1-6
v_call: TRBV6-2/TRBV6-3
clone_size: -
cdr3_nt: TGTGCCAGCAGTTATTGGCAGGGGGCCGCAAATTCACCCCTCCACTTT
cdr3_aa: CASSYWQGAANSPLHF

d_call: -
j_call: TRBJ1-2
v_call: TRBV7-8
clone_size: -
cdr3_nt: TGTGCCAGCAGCGACCCAATGGCGGACAGATATGGCTACACCTTC
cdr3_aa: CASSDPMADRYGYTF

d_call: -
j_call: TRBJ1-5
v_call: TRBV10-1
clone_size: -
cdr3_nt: TGCGCCAGCAGTTTGGTAGGCAATCAGCCCCAGCATTTT
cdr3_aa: CASSLVGNQPQHF

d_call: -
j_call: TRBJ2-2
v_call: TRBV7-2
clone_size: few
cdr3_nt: TGTGCCAGCAGCTTTATTCCCGGGCCCGGCACCGGGGAGCTGTTTTTT
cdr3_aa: CASSFIPGPGTGELFF

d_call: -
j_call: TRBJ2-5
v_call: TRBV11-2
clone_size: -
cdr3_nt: TGTGCCAGCAGCCCTGGGGGTAGGGTCCAGGAGACCCAGTACTTC
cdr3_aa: CASSPGGRVQETQYF

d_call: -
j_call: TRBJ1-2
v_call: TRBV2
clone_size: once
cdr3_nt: TGTGCCAGCAGTGAAGGGAGGGGGGGCTACACCTTC
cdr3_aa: CASSEGRGGYTF

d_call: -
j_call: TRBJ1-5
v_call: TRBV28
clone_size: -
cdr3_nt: TGTGCCAGCAGTTCGGACGCTGTATCGCCCCAGCATTTT
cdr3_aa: CASSSDAVSPQHF

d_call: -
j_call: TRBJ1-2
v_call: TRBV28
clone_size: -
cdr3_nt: TGTGCCAGCACCCCCTGGGGACAAGTCTATGGCTACACCTTC
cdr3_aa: CASTPWGQVYGYTF

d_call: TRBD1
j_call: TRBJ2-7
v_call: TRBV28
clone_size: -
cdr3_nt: TGTGCCAGCCGACAGGGGAACCCCTACGAGCAGTACTTC
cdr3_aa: CASRQGNPYEQYF

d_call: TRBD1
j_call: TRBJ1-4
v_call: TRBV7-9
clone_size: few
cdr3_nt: TGTGCCAGCAGCTTTACAGGGGTCCATGAAAAACTGTTTTTT
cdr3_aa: CASSFTGVHEKLFF

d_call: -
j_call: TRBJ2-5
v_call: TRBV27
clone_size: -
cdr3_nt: TGTGCCAGCAGAGAGCCTCTGGGGACCCAGTACTTC
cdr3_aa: CASREPLGTQYF

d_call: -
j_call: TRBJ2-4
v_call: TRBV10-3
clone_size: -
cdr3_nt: TGTGCCATCAGTGAGTTCGGGGTGCACATTCAGTACTTC
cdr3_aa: CAISEFGVHIQYF

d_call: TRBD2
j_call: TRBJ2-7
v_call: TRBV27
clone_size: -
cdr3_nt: TGTGCCAGCAGTTCCCGCGGGGGACCCGAGCAGTACTTC
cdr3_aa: CASSSRGGPEQYF

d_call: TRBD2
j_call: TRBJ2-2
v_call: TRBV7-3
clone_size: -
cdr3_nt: TGTGCCAGCAGCTTATTTTTTAGCGGGAGGAACACCGGGGAGCTGTTTTTT
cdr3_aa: CASSLFFSGRNTGELFF

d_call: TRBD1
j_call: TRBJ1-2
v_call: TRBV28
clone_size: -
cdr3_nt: TGTGCCAGCAGGGAAGGGACAGGGAACGGCTACACCTTC
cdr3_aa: CASREGTGNGYTF

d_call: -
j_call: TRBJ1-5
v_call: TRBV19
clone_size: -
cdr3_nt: TGTGCCAGTAGTATAGGGACAGTGCAGCCCCAGCATTTT
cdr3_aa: CASSIGTVQPQHF

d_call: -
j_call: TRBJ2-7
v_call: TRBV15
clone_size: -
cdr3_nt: TGTGCCACCAGCAGAGATGGCGGGTCCCTCTCCTACGAGCAGTACTTC
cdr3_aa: CATSRDGGSLSYEQYF

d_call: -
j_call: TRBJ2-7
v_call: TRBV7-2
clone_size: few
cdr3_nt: TGTGCCAGCAGCTTAGACGGTAACTCCTACGAGCAGTACTTC
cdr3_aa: CASSLDGNSYEQYF

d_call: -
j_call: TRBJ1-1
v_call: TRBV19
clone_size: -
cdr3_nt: TGTGCCAGTAGTACCCTTGGGGGGACATCGAACACTGAAGCTTTCTTT
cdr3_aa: CASSTLGGTSNTEAFF

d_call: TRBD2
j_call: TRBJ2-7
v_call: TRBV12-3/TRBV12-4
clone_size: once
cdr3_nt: TGTGCCAGCAGCCCCCGTGCTAGCGGATCCTACGAGCAGTACTTC
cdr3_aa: CASSPRASGSYEQYF

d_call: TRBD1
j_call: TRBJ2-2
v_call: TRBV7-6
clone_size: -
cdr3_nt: TGTGCCAGCGGCAGGGACAGCGACACCGGGGAGCTGTTTTTT
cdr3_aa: CASGRDSDTGELFF

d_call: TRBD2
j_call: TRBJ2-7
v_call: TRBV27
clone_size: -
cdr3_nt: TGTGCCAGCAGTTTAAAGCGGGATCCCTCCTACGAGCAGTACTTC
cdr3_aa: CASSLKRDPSYEQYF

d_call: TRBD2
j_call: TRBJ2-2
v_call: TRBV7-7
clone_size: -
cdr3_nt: TGTGCCAGCAGCTTAGAGTCGCGGGAGGGCACCGGGGGGCTGTTTTTT
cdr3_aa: CASSLESREGTGGLFF

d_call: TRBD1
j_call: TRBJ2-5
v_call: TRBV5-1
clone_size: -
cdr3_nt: TGCGCCAGCAGCTCCGGACAGGGGAGGGAGACCCAGTACTTC
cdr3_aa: CASSSGQGRETQYF

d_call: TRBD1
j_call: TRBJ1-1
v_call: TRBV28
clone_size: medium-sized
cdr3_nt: TGTGCCAGCAGAGGACAGGGCGGAAGGAGCACTGAAGCTTTCTTT
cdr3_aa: CASRGQGGRSTEAFF

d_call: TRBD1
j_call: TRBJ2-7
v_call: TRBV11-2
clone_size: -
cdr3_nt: TGTGCCAGCAGCTTCCGAGCCCCCGACAACAGGGGGCAAGGCGAGCAGTACTTC
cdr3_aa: CASSFRAPDNRGQGEQYF